The sample holds many counts of the clone carrying this T cell receptor (beta chain). Its specificity is unknown. TCRdb ran MiXCR on the 5' RACE reads and lists one entry per CDR3 protein. The table shows roughly 250,000 distinct CDR3 sequences, with around 7.8% occurring only once. The record originates from a study of CD8 T cells in ankylosing spondylitis. Broader study findings: Reported data indicate significant enrichment of disease-linked clones within matched ankylosing spondylitis synovial fluid. There was a TCR beta motif, made of several highly homologous variants, that appeared characteristic of ankylosing spondylitis blood. Relatively rare in peripheral blood, disease-linked clones were also CD8+.

CDR3 size: 13 residues. Unmatched junction bases numbered 6, after V lost 6 bases and J lost 4 bases. CDR1 is DFQATT, CDR2 SNEGSKA, per germline (reference sequence). The sample taken for sequencing was blood, either unsorted or a sorted T cell fraction (not recorded which). The clonotype was recovered from a male donor with ankylosing spondylitis or in good health (not recorded which). The chain is built from TRBV20-1 and TRBJ1-2; TRBD1 aligns across 9 bases. CDR3 sequence: CSATGTGSYGYTF. CDR3 coding DNA: TGCAGTGCCACCGGGACAGGGTCCTATGGCTACACCTTC.